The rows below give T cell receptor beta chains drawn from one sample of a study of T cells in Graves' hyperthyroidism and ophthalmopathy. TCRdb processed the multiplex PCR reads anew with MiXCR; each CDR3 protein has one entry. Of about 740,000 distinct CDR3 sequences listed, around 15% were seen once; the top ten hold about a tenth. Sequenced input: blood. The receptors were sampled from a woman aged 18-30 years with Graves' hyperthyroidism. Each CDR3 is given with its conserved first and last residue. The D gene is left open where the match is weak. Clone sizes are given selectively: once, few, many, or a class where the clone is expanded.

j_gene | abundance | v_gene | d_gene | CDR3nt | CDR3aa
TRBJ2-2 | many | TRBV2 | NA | TGTGCCAGCACCGAATTCTCGAAAGGGGACACCGGGGAGCTGTTTTTT | CASTEFSKGDTGELFF
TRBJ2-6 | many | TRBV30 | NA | TGTGCCTGGAGTGATTTAGGGTACTCTGGGGCCAACGTCCTGACTTTC | CAWSDLGYSGANVLTF
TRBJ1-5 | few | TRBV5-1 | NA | TGCGCCAGCAGCCCCACGGGGACCCCCAATCAGCCCCAGCATTTT | CASSPTGTPNQPQHF
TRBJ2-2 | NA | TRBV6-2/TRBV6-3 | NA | TGTGCCAGCAGTTACCCAGGGTTTACCACCGGGGAGCTGTTTTTT | CASSYPGFTTGELFF
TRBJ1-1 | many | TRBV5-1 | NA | TGCGCCAGCAGCTTGGGGAGGTCTGACACTGAAGCTTTCTTT | CASSLGRSDTEAFF
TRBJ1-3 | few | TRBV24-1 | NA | TGTGCCACCAGTGATTCCGGAACTGGAAACACCATATATTTT | CATSDSGTGNTIYF
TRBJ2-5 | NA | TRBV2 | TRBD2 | TGTGCCAGCAGTCAGACTAGCGGGAGGTCAGAGACCCAGTACTTC | CASSQTSGRSETQYF
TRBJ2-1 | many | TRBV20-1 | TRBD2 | TGCAGTGCTAGACCCGGGAGGGCTCCAGGTGAGCAGTTCTTC | CSARPGRAPGEQFF
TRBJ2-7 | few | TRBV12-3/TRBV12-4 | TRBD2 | TGTGCCAGCCGCTCATCCGCTAGCGGGCTCGAGCAGTACTTC | CASRSSASGLEQYF
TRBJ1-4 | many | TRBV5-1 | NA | TGCGCCAGCAGCAGGGGGAGTCTACAACTAGAGGAAAAACTGTTTTTT | CASSRGSLQLEEKLFF
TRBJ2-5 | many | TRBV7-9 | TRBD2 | TGTGCCAGCAGTAACGCACTAGCGAACCAAGAGACCCAGTACTTC | CASSNALANQETQYF
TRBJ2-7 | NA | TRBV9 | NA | TGTGCCAGCAGCCCCGGGCCTCCCGTCGAGCAGTACTTC | CASSPGPPVEQYF
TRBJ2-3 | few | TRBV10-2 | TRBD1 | TGCGCCAGCAGTGGGGACAGGGCGGAAGAAGGTGCAGATACGCAGTATTTT | CASSGDRAEEGADTQYF
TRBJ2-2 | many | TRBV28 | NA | TGTGCCAGCAGTTTTGGGTTCGGTGTCACCGGGGAGCTGTTTTTT | CASSFGFGVTGELFF
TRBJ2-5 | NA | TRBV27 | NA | TGTGCCAGCAGTTTATTCGGGCGGGGGACCCAGTACTTC | CASSLFGRGTQYF
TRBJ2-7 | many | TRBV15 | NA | TGTGCCACCAGCAACCTGGCCTACGAGCAGTACTTC | CATSNLAYEQYF
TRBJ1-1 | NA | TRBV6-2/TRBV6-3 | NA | TGTGCCAGCAGTTACTCATTCACTGAAGCTTTCTTT | CASSYSFTEAFF
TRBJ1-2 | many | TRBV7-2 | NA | TGTGCCAGCAGCAGACGCTCGGGTCCCGGAAAAGGCTACACCTTC | CASSRRSGPGKGYTF
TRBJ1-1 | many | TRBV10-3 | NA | TGTGCCATCAGGGCCGGGACAAAGAACACTGAAGCTTTCTTT | CAIRAGTKNTEAFF
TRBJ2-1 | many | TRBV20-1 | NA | TGCAGTGCTAGACCTCGATATCCGGGAGTTATAAATGAGCAGTTCTTC | CSARPRYPGVINEQFF
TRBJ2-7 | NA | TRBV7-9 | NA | TGTGCCAGCAGCCCCAATACGGACGACAGGCGCTACGAGCAGTACTTC | CASSPNTDDRRYEQYF
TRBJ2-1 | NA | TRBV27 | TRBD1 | TGTGCCAGCAGTCCAGGACAGGCCCCTTACAATGAGCAGTTCTTC | CASSPGQAPYNEQFF
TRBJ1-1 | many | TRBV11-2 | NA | TGTGCCAGCAGCTTAGGGTGGAGTGGCACTGAAGCTTTCTTT | CASSLGWSGTEAFF
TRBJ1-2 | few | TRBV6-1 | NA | TGTGCCAGCAGGGTGCCACGCCTGGGACAAGGGACGGATGGCTACACCTTC | CASRVPRLGQGTDGYTF
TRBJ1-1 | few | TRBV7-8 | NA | TGTGCCAGCAGCTTAGCGTCGGGACCTGGGGCGACCACTGAAGCTTTCTTT | CASSLASGPGATTEAFF
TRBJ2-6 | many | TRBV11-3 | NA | TGTGCCAGCAGCTTAGGAGGGGGCAGGGACTCCGGGGCCAACGTCCTGACTTTC | CASSLGGGRDSGANVLTF
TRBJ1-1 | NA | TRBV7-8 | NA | TGTGCCAGCAGCTTAGTTGCACAGGTGAACACTGAAGCTTTCTTT | CASSLVAQVNTEAFF
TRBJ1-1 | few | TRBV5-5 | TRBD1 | TGTGCCAGCAGCCGCAACAGGGGGCACTTCTTTGGAACTGAAGCTTTCTTT | CASSRNRGHFFGTEAFF
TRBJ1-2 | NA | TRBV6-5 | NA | TGTGCCAGCAGTTACTCGAACCCCGTTATTCGGGGGGCTGGAGCTAACTATGGCTACACCTTC | CASSYSNPVIRGAGANYGYTF
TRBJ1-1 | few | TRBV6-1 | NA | TGTGCCAGCAGTGAAAGACACTTCACTGAAGCTTTCTTT | CASSERHFTEAFF
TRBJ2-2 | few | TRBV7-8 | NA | TGTGCCAGCAGCTTAGACCGGGTTAGCACCGGGGAGCTGTTTTTT | CASSLDRVSTGELFF
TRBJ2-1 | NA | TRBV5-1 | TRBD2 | TGCGCCAGCAGGTTGGGAGCGAGCGGGGCCCCCTACAATGAGCAGTTCTTC | CASRLGASGAPYNEQFF
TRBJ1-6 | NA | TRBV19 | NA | TGTGCCAGTAGTTTGGAGACGGCGACCTGGGGTTCACCCCTCCACTTT | CASSLETATWGSPLHF
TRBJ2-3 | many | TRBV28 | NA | TGTGCCAGCAGTGGGGCAGATACGCAGTATTTT | CASSGADTQYF
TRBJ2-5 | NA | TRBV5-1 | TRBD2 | TGCGCCAGCAGCTTCTCTGGGGCGAGCGGGGCCCGAGAGACCCAGTACTCCTTC | CASSFSGASGARETQYSF
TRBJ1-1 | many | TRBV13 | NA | TGTGCCAGCAGCTTAGGAGTCGGGCGGCAGAACACTGAAGCTTTCTTT | CASSLGVGRQNTEAFF
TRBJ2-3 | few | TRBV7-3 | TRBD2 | TGTGCCAGCAGCCCGCAAATCCACCTAGCGGTTAACACAGATACGCAGTATTTT | CASSPQIHLAVNTDTQYF
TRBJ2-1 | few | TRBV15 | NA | TGTGCCACCAGCAGGATAAGCTACACAAGATCATACAATGAGCAGTTCTTC | CATSRISYTRSYNEQFF
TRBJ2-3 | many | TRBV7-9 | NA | TGTGCCAGCAGCTTATCTTCCACTACGCAGTATTTT | CASSLSSTTQYF
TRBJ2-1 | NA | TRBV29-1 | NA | TGCAACGTTGAAGACCCTAACGACGAGGCAGGGACTTTATTTAATGAGCAGTTCTTC | CNVEDPNDEAGTLFNEQFF